Presented here are 24 T cell receptor beta chains from one specimen sequenced in a study of low-dose radiotherapy and immunotherapy resistance in tumors. The time point denotes: before trial treatment. Using a constant-region primer together with a V-primer adapter, TCRs were subjected to 20 PCR cycles of amplification. MiXCR, applied by TCRdb to the reads, yields one record per CDR3 protein. The sample consists of tens of thousands of distinct CDR3 sequences, 12% of them appearing once. Here the sequenced sample was PBMCs, taken before treatment. These receptor sequences come from a female donor with ovarian cancer.

Ten or more counts support this clonotype. The chain recombines TRBV19 with TRBJ1-1, with D tentatively TRBD1 (6 bases). The CDR3 is 15 residues long. The V end was cut by 4 bases, the J end by 4 bases, with 16 bases between. CDR1 LNHDA and CDR2 SQIVND come from the germline V gene (reference sequence). This CDR3 reads CASSRGRGISTEAFF. DNA of the CDR3: TGTGCCAGTAGTAGGGGTAGGGGGATCAGCACTGAAGCTTTCTTT. Supplemented by reference TRBV19 and TRBJ1-1, the full variable domain reads DGGITQSPKYLFRKEGQNVTLSCEQNLNHDAMYWYRQDPGQGLRLIYYSQIVNDFQKGDIAEGYSVSREKKESFPLTVTSAQKNPTAFYLCASSRGRGISTEAFFGQGTRLTVV.

This clonotype was seen repeatedly, ten times or more. The chain recombines TRBV29-1 with TRBJ2-5; D perhaps matches TRBD2 (5 bases). The CDR3 totals 12 residues. V was pared by 7 bases and J by 1 base, with 10 bases between. Germline V gene sequence: CDR1 SQVTM, CDR2 ANQGSEA. CDR3 DNA: TGCAGCGCGTCCGGGATCCAAGAGACCCAGTACTTC. This sequence encodes CSASGIQETQYF.

On this clonotype: A far bigger clonotype differs at one base, so this is likely a read error. The rearrangement links TRBV6-5 to TRBJ2-1, with TRBD2 matching over 10 bases. The CDR3 has 15 residues. CDR1 is MNHEY, CDR2 SVGAGI, per germline. The J segment lost 10 bases and the V segment lost 10 bases, leaving 16 bases of the junction unmatched. The CDR3 DNA reads as TGTGCCACCTTTCAAGCGGGAGGGTTATCCTACGAGCAGTTCTTC. Its translation is CATFQAGGLSYEQFF.

The table lists this clonotype with many counts. The gene calls are TRBV3-1 and TRBJ2-5; D is unclear. Germline lookup yields CDR1 LGHDT and CDR2 YNNKEL (reference sequence). The V and J ends lost 0 bases and 2 bases respectively, with 13 bases between them. The CDR3 contains 16 residues. The CDR3: CASSQEGRLIQETQYF. The CDR3 region has the DNA TGTGCCAGCAGCCAAGAGGGCAGGCTCATTCAAGAGACCCAGTACTTC.

This clonotype was detected many times. The chain combines TRBV30 with TRBJ2-1; D remains unclear. The germline CDR1 and CDR2 sequences are GTSNPN and SVGIG (reference sequence). The V and J ends lost 0 bases and 0 bases respectively, with 12 bases between them. This CDR3 has 16 residues. The CDR3 here is CAWSVRTQSSYNEQFF. CDR3 sequence (DNA): TGTGCCTGGAGTGTGAGAACGCAAAGCTCCTACAATGAGCAGTTCTTC. The full variable domain, in which reference TRBV30 and TRBJ2-1 provide the parts outside the CDR3, is SQTIHQWPATLVQPVGSPLSLECTVEGTSNPNLYWYRQAAGRGLQLLFYSVGIGQISSEVPQNLSASRPQDRQFILSSKKLLLSDSGFYLCAWSVRTQSSYNEQFFGPGTRLTVL.

This clonotype was recorded only once. The CDR3, as DNA: TGTGCCAGCAGCGGGGGGAGAGGGGGGAACACTGAAGCTTTCTTT. It is translated as CASSGGRGGNTEAFF. The J gene is TRBJ1-1, the V gene TRBV2; possible D gene TRBD1, 6 bases. V dropped 6 bases and J dropped 1 base, with 15 bases sitting between them. CDR3 length: 15 residues. Germline V gene data show CDR1 as SNHLY and CDR2 as FYNNEI.

About this clonotype itself: A much larger clone lies one base from this, so it may be a read error. The rearrangement uses TRBV7-9 and TRBJ2-1, with unresolved D. V dropped 8 bases and J dropped 6 bases, with 5 bases sitting between them. From germline, CDR1 is SEHNR and CDR2 FQNEAQ (reference sequence). The CDR3 runs to 10 residues. The CDR3 loop is CASGRNEQFF. The CDR3 nucleotides are TGTGCCAGCGGCCGCAATGAGCAGTTCTTC.

This clonotype showed up many times. This rearrangement joins TRBV2 to TRBJ1-5; 7 nucleotides line up with TRBD1. Looked up from germline, CDR1 is SNHLY and CDR2 is FYNNEI. V was pared by 2 bases and J by 3 bases, with 4 bases of the junction left unmatched. The CDR3 has 15 amino acids. CDR3 sequence reads: CASSEFGTVNQPQHF. The CDR3 DNA reads as TGTGCCAGCAGTGAATTTGGGACAGTCAATCAGCCCCAGCATTTT.

This clonotype was found many times. The chain couples TRBV19 to TRBJ2-1, with D hard to call. The CDR3 extends over 14 amino acids. Trimming pared 3 bases from V and 5 bases from J, leaving 11 bases between. The germline V gene has CDR1 LNHDA and CDR2 SQIVND (reference sequence). In DNA, the CDR3 is TGTGCCAGTAGTATCACCTCCGGAAACAATGAGCAGTTCTTC. Amino acids: CASSITSGNNEQFF.

This clonotype was found many times. V is TRBV12-3 or TRBV12-4 and J is TRBJ1-3, with D unresolved. The CDR3 is 14 residues long. V was cut by 3 bases and J by 2 bases, with 8 bases left in between. The CDR3 DNA sequence: TGTGCCAGCAGTTTCGGATTAGCTGGAAACACCATATATTTT. Encoded protein: CASSFGLAGNTIYF.

This clonotype was picked up many times. The chain employs TRBV15 and TRBJ2-7, with 8 bases lining up with TRBD1. The CDR3 is 13 amino acids. V shed 5 bases, J shed 3 bases, and the junction held 3 bases outside the gene matches. Germline CDR1 LNHNV, CDR2 YYDKDF (reference sequence). The CDR3 DNA sequence: TGTGCCACCAGCTACGGACAGGGCTACGAGCAGTACTTC. This sequence encodes CATSYGQGYEQYF.

This chain links TRBV6-5 with TRBJ1-2; a weak D match, TRBD1 (6 bases). The V gene's germline CDR1 is MNHEY and CDR2 SVGAGI. V was clipped by 5 bases and J by 8 bases, with 21 bases between them. This CDR3 is built from 15 residues. CDR3 sequence (DNA): TGTGCCAGCAGTCGCTTGGGGGCAGCCGGGCAGGGCTACACCTTC. Its translation: CASSRLGAAGQGYTF.

This clonotype was seen at least ten times. This sequence joins TRBV28 and TRBJ2-2; TRBD1 aligns across 7 bases. The CDR3 has 16 amino acids. The germline V gene has CDR1 MDHEN and CDR2 SYDVKM. V shed 3 bases and J 5 bases; nucleotides not matched to a gene: 9. The CDR3: CASSLRQGPRTGELFF. CDR3 coding DNA: TGTGCCAGCAGTTTGCGACAGGGCCCGAGAACCGGGGAGCTGTTTTTT. The full variable domain, rest sourced from reference TRBV28 and TRBJ2-2, is DVKVTQSSRYLVKRTGEKVFLECVQDMDHENMFWYRQDPGLGLRLIYFSYDVKMKEKGDIPEGYSVSREKKERFSLILESASTNQTSMYLCASSLRQGPRTGELFFGEGSRLTVL.

This clonotype was picked up many times. The chain uses TRBV12-3 or TRBV12-4 and TRBJ2-3; perhaps TRBD2 as D (7 bases). Trimming stripped 6 bases from V and 2 bases from J, with 12 bases between. The CDR3 is 14 amino acids. CDR3 bases: TGTGCCAGCAGCCCGGGGGGCAACACAGATACGCAGTATTTT. Amino acids: CASSPGGNTDTQYF.

The chain uses TRBV28 and TRBJ2-7, with 9 bases aligning to TRBD1. V lost 8 bases, J lost 6 bases, and 17 bases stayed unmatched. This CDR3 comprises 16 residues. Germline V CDR1 and CDR2: MDHEN, SYDVKM. The CDR3 DNA reads as TGTGCCAGCTCCGACCATTGGGACAGGGACACCTCCGAGCAGTACTTC. It codes for CASSDHWDRDTSEQYF.

At least ten counts were recorded for this clonotype. The CDR3 loop reads CASSISPGLAGQYF. DNA of the CDR3: TGTGCCAGCAGTATATCGCCGGGACTAGCAGGGCAGTACTTC. This chain uses TRBV28 with TRBJ2-7, with 9 bases aligning to TRBD2. Germline loops: CDR1 MDHEN, CDR2 SYDVKM. The CDR3 length is 14 residues. J lost 9 bases, V lost 5 bases, and 11 bases had no gene match.

The genes are TRBV18 and TRBJ2-3, with D perhaps TRBD2 (5 bases). CDR1 and CDR2 from the germline V gene are KGHSH and LQKENI. Trimming took off 1 base at V and 6 bases at J, with 11 bases between the two ends. The CDR3 has 14 amino acids. The CDR3 nucleotides are TGTGCCAGCTCACCACAGAGCTCGGGGGATACGCAGTATTTT. It specifies CASSPQSSGDTQYF.

This clonotype was counted at least ten times. The V gene is TRBV20-1, the J gene TRBJ2-2; D gene unclear. The length of the CDR3 is 13 residues. The germline CDR1 and CDR2 sequences are DFQATT and SNEGSKA (reference sequence). The V gene lost 5 bases and the J gene lost 6 bases, with 13 bases spanning the gap. CDR3 in amino acids: CSAPNPRSGELFF. The CDR3 DNA sequence: TGCAGTGCTCCAAATCCCAGGTCCGGGGAGCTGTTTTTT.

At least ten counts were recorded for this clonotype. CDR3: CASRTHGGEQYF. CDR3 nucleotide sequence: TGTGCCAGCAGGACACATGGGGGAGAGCAGTACTTC. The V gene is TRBV27, the J gene TRBJ2-7; possibly TRBD1 or TRBD2 for D (5 bases each). Germline V gives CDR1 MNHEY, CDR2 SMNVEV (reference sequence). V was shortened by 6 bases and J by 7 bases, with 13 bases between the two germline ends. There are 12 residues in the CDR3.

The sample holds many counts of this clonotype. The rearrangement joins TRBV5-4 to TRBJ2-7; D gene unclear. The germline gives CDR1 SGHNT, CDR2 YYREEE (reference sequence). The CDR3 extends over 12 amino acids. V shed 3 bases and J shed 6 bases, with 10 bases lying between them. CDR3 in DNA: TGTGCCAGCAGCTCATCTCGGTCCGAGCAGTACTTC. Its protein is CASSSSRSEQYF.

This clonotype was picked up many times. V gene TRBV4-2 combines with J gene TRBJ2-7, with 10 positions matching TRBD2. Germline values: CDR1 LGHNA, CDR2 YNFKEQ. This CDR3 has 15 residues. With V trimmed by 6 bases and J by 3 bases, 8 bases remained unmatched. The CDR3 loop reads CASRSSSGSLYEQYF. CDR3 in DNA: TGTGCCAGCAGATCCTCTAGCGGGAGTCTCTACGAGCAGTACTTC.

In its sample, this clonotype was seen many times. The chain uses TRBV3-1 and TRBJ1-1, with D possibly being TRBD1 (6 bases). V was pared by 1 base and J by 1 base, with 7 bases between. CDR3 length: 14 amino acids. CDR1 and CDR2 from the germline V gene are LGHDT and YNNKEL (reference sequence). The CDR3 DNA sequence: TGTGCCAGCAGCCAAGTCAGGGGGAACACTGAAGCTTTCTTT. Amino acid sequence: CASSQVRGNTEAFF.

This clonotype was observed a handful of times. A much larger clone sits a single nucleotide away, making a read error possible. V gene TRBV7-3 combines with J gene TRBJ1-1; unclear D gene. CDR1 and CDR2 from the germline V gene are SGHTA and FQGTGA. This CDR3 region has 13 residues. CDR3 loop: CASSSAEGTETFF. The CDR3 region has the DNA TGTGCCAGCAGCTCCGCCGAAGGAACTGAAACTTTCTTT. The full variable domain, with the rest looked up from reference TRBV7-3 and TRBJ1-1, is GAGVSQTPSNKVTEKGKYVELRCDPISGHTALYWYRQSLGQGPEFLIYFQGTGAADDSGLPNDRFFAVRPEGSVSTLKIQRTERGDSAVYLCASSSAEGTETFFGQGTRLTVV.

This clonotype is medium-sized. The V gene is TRBV2, the J gene TRBJ2-1, with a tentative D call TRBD2 (6 bases). Germline V gene data show CDR1 as SNHLY and CDR2 as FYNNEI. The CDR3 contains 16 residues. V was shortened by 4 bases and J by 1 base, with 14 bases between the two germline ends. The CDR3 nucleotides read TGTGCCAGCAGTGTGGCGGGAAAGGTTTCCTACAATGAGCAGTTCTTC. This codes for CASSVAGKVSYNEQFF.